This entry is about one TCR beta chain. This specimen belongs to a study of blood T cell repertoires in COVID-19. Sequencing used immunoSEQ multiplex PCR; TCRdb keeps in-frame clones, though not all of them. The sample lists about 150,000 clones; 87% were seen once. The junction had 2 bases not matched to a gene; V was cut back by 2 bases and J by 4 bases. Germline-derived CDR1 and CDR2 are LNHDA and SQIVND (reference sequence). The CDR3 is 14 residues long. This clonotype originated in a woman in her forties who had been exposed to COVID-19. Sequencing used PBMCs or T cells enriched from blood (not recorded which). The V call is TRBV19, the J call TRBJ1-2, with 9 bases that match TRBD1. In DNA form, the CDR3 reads TGTGCCAGTAGTATAACGGGACAGGGCTATGGCTACACCTTC. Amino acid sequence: CASSITGQGYGYTF.